Listed below are T cell receptor beta chains from one sample, sequenced in a study of shared clonotypes between healthy human individuals. Here immunoSEQ multiplex PCR was the method, and the copy in TCRdb shows in-frame clones only, minus some. Among some 1,600,000 clones listed, nearly 99% were seen once. The sequencing input was naive CD4+ T cells sorted from blood. These receptors were obtained from a man under 40 in good health. The CDR3 runs from the conserved cysteine through the conserved F or W. Each record gives: J gene, D gene, clone size, V gene, CDR3 protein, CDR3 DNA. D genes are given only for firm matches. Clone size is shown for a subset of rows, as once, few, many or a class of expanded clone.

TRBJ2-2	.	once	TRBV14	CASSHLGGKNTGELFF	TGTGCCAGCAGCCATCTGGGAGGCAAAAACACCGGGGAGCTGTTTTTT
TRBJ1-2	.	.	TRBV11-2	CASSSVQGHGYTF	TGTGCCAGCAGCTCGGTTCAGGGCCATGGCTACACCTTC
TRBJ2-7	.	.	TRBV6-6	CASSPRYYEQYF	TGTGCCAGCAGTCCGCGGTACTACGAGCAGTACTTC
TRBJ2-7	TRBD1	.	TRBV7-9	CASSWTGYEQYF	TGTGCCAGCAGCTGGACAGGCTACGAGCAGTACTTC
TRBJ2-7	.	.	TRBV6-1	CASSEVARGGYEQYF	TGTGCCAGCAGTGAAGTAGCCAGGGGTGGATACGAGCAGTACTTC
TRBJ2-7	TRBD2	.	TRBV4-1	CASSPLAGTYEQYF	TGCGCCAGCAGCCCCCTAGCGGGGACCTACGAGCAGTACTTC
TRBJ1-1	.	.	TRBV5-6	CASSPGISNTEAFF	TGTGCCAGCAGTCCAGGGATATCGAACACTGAAGCTTTCTTT
TRBJ2-7	.	.	TRBV5-1	CASSLPGAGEQYF	TGCGCCAGCAGCTTGCCGGGGGCAGGGGAGCAGTACTTC
TRBJ1-4	.	.	TRBV21-1	CASSKGGAGQLEKLFF	TGTGCCAGCAGCAAAGGAGGGGCGGGACAGCTTGAAAAACTGTTTTTT
TRBJ2-1	.	.	TRBV4-2	CASSQEQMPRFF	TGTGCCAGCAGCCAAGAGCAGATGCCCAGATTCTTC
TRBJ2-3	.	.	TRBV18	CASSQEGPSTDTQYF	TGTGCCAGCTCCCAGGAGGGGCCGTCCACAGATACGCAGTATTTT
TRBJ2-1	.	.	TRBV6-5	CASRYRNPGVYNEQFF	TGTGCCAGCAGATACAGGAACCCAGGGGTATACAATGAGCAGTTCTTC
TRBJ2-2	TRBD2	.	TRBV11-2	CASSLRGGLRGGELFF	TGTGCCAGCAGCCTCCGGGGGGGACTAAGAGGCGGGGAGCTGTTTTTT
TRBJ1-4	.	.	TRBV29-1	CSVEERLPFEKLFF	TGCAGCGTTGAAGAAAGGCTGCCATTCGAAAAACTGTTTTTT
TRBJ1-1	TRBD1	.	TRBV27	CASSLYPPWTGRGEAFF	TGTGCCAGCAGTTTATATCCTCCCTGGACAGGGCGAGGTGAAGCTTTCTTT
TRBJ2-1	.	.	TRBV27	CAIALRGGSSYNEQFF	TGTGCCATCGCCCTCAGAGGGGGGAGCTCCTACAATGAGCAGTTCTTC
TRBJ1-5	.	.	TRBV19	CASSIVRTVHDTFNQPQHF	TGTGCCAGTAGTATAGTCAGGACAGTCCATGATACCTTCAATCAGCCCCAGCATTTT
TRBJ2-4	.	.	TRBV18	CASSPLPGQRPENIQYF	TGTGCCAGCTCACCGCTCCCGGGACAACGACCGGAGAACATTCAGTACTTC
TRBJ2-7	TRBD2	.	TRBV7-9	CASSLTLAGVYEQYF	TGTGCCAGCAGCTTAACGCTAGCGGGAGTCTACGAGCAGTACTTC
TRBJ2-1	TRBD2	once	TRBV6-5	CASSSPGLAVNEQFF	TGTGCCAGCAGTTCACCGGGACTAGCGGTAAATGAGCAGTTCTTC
TRBJ2-7	.	.	TRBV28	CASTATEYEQYF	TGTGCCAGCACCGCGACAGAATACGAGCAGTACTTC
TRBJ2-5	TRBD2	once	TRBV7-9	CASSLAPSGSQTQYF	TGTGCCAGCAGCCTAGCCCCTAGCGGGAGTCAGACCCAGTACTTC
TRBJ1-2	.	once	TRBV30	CAWSLGPGGVGYGYTF	TGTGCCTGGAGTTTGGGACCGGGGGGAGTGGGCTATGGCTACACCTTC
TRBJ2-2	.	.	TRBV5-4	CASSLGQGADGELFF	TGTGCCAGCAGCTTGGGTCAGGGAGCTGACGGGGAGCTGTTTTTT
TRBJ2-1	.	.	TRBV28	CASSLTGAYNEQFF	TGTGCCAGCAGCCTGACAGGAGCCTACAATGAGCAGTTCTTC
TRBJ2-1	TRBD1	.	TRBV11-2	CASSLDGRDRGSGNEQFF	TGTGCCAGCAGCTTAGATGGGAGGGACAGGGGGTCCGGTAATGAGCAGTTCTTC
TRBJ2-3	.	.	TRBV5-1	CASSQTFWTDSTDTQYF	TGCGCCAGCAGCCAAACCTTTTGGACAGATAGCACAGATACGCAGTATTTT
TRBJ2-3	TRBD2	.	TRBV18	CASSPPRTSGTDTQYF	TGTGCCAGCTCACCACCAAGGACTAGCGGCACAGATACGCAGTATTTT
TRBJ2-2	.	.	TRBV5-1	CASSPLSFQGNTGELFF	TGCGCCAGCAGCCCCCTCTCGTTTCAGGGGAACACCGGGGAGCTGTTTTTT
TRBJ1-1	TRBD1	.	TRBV5-6	CASRGQLMNTEAFF	TGTGCCAGCAGGGGACAGCTAATGAACACTGAAGCTTTCTTT